These 16 T cell receptor beta chains were all obtained from the same sample, sequenced in a study of cytomegalovirus exposure and HLA in healthy donors. This PCR relied on a set of 60 Vbeta primers and 13 Jbeta primers. Repertoires were generated with immunoSEQ multiplex PCR, while TCRdb's copy carries only in-frame clones and drops some. The sample yields approximately 150,000 clones, 61% seen once. The sequencing input was PBMCs. Receptor source: a male donor in good health and CMV-seronegative.

Worth noting for this clone: One junction end does not reproduce the germline sequence, and a read error may be involved. The chain employs TRBV19 and TRBJ1-6; D is uncertain. Germline V lookup: CDR1 LNHDA, CDR2 SQIVND (reference sequence). The CDR3 spans 13 residues. CDR3 loop: CASSLGPNSPLPF. CDR3 sequence (DNA): TGTGCCAGTAGTCTCGGTCCAAATTCACCCCTCCCCTTT.

The chain uses TRBV6-5 and TRBJ2-7, with 10 bases aligning to TRBD1. The CDR3 is 15 residues long. The V gene's germline CDR1 is MNHEY and CDR2 SVGAGI. Losses at the gene ends were 5 bases for V and 6 bases for J; bases not matched to a gene: 10. In nucleotides, the CDR3 is TGTGCCAGCAGTCACCCGACAGGGGGCGGTATCGAGCAGTACTTC. Residues: CASSHPTGGGIEQYF.

This clone was detected only a few times. The rearrangement uses TRBV5-1 and TRBJ2-3, with TRBD1 matching over 7 bases. V gave up 1 base and J gave up 4 bases; unmatched junction bases: 6. The germline gives CDR1 SGHRS, CDR2 YFSETQ. This CDR3 has 15 residues. CDR3 bases: TGCGCCAGCAGCTTGCAGGGGGAATCCCCAGATACGCAGTATTTT. It codes for CASSLQGESPDTQYF.

This clone was counted only a few times. The genes are TRBV13 and TRBJ2-7; TRBD2 matches at 9 bases. The germline V gene has CDR1 PRHDT and CDR2 FYEKMQ (reference sequence). The V gene end was trimmed by 5 bases and the J gene end by 2 bases; junction bases not matched to a gene: 13. The CDR3 consists of 17 residues. DNA for the CDR3: TGTGCCAGCAGCCCCACCCTCGGACTAGCGCTAACCTACGAGCAGTACTTC. Protein sequence: CASSPTLGLALTYEQYF.

The chain links TRBV2 to TRBJ1-5; 8 bases align to TRBD1. V was pared by 4 bases and J by 6 bases, with 8 bases of the junction left unmatched. The CDR3 totals 15 residues. Germline values: CDR1 SNHLY, CDR2 FYNNEI. In DNA, the CDR3 is TGTGCCAGCAGTGTCGGGCAGGGGGCAGGTCAGCCCCAGCATTTT. Amino acids: CASSVGQGAGQPQHF.

As concerns this clone: Within the sample, other DNA sequences also encode this same CDR3. The rearrangement joins TRBV5-1 to TRBJ2-2; 10 bases are a match to TRBD1. V lost 2 bases to trimming and J lost 4 bases; unmatched junction nucleotides: 2. Germline V CDR1 and CDR2: SGHRS, YFSETQ. The CDR3 extends over 15 amino acids. The chain's CDR3 is CASSFGQGGTGELFF. CDR3 coding DNA: TGCGCCAGCAGCTTTGGACAGGGGGGCACCGGGGAGCTGTTTTTT.

The rearrangement uses TRBV6-5 and TRBJ1-5, with D perhaps matching TRBD1 (5 bases). The CDR3 has 13 residues. Looked up from germline, CDR1 is MNHEY and CDR2 is SVGAGI. The ends were cut back, 8 bases at V and 5 bases at J, with 13 bases in the middle. In nucleotides, the CDR3 is TGTGCCAGCTCTACAGGACGAGATCAGCCCCAGCATTTT. Amino acids: CASSTGRDQPQHF.

The chain links TRBV18 to TRBJ1-2, with 9 bases fitting TRBD1. Germline values: CDR1 KGHSH, CDR2 LQKENI. The CDR3 runs to 16 residues. The V gene end was trimmed by 1 base and the J gene end by 4 bases; junction bases not matched to a gene: 7. CDR3 sequence reads: CASSPRGQGSGYGYTF. The DNA for the CDR3 is TGTGCCAGCTCACCACGGGGACAGGGTTCGGGCTATGGCTACACCTTC.

The chain recombines TRBV9 with TRBJ2-7, with 8 bases that match TRBD2. After removal of 3 bases from V and 1 base from J, the junction contained 6 bases not matched to a gene. Looked up from germline, CDR1 is SGDLS and CDR2 is YYNGEE. CDR3 length: 15 amino acids. This CDR3 is CASSASGFGSYEQYF. CDR3 sequence (DNA): TGTGCCAGCAGCGCTAGCGGGTTCGGTTCCTACGAGCAGTACTTC.

The chain is built from TRBV19 and TRBJ2-7; TRBD1 might be the D (5 bases). Trimming stripped 5 bases from V and 0 bases from J, with 14 bases between. The germline CDR1 and CDR2 sequences are LNHDA and SQIVND (reference sequence). CDR3 length: 15 amino acids. The CDR3 DNA sequence: TGTGCCAGTAGTCCCCTTCGGCAGGGCTCCTACGAGCAGTACTTC. Translation gives CASSPLRQGSYEQYF.

A few counts support this clone. The V gene is TRBV25-1, the J gene TRBJ2-3; 14 bases agree with TRBD2. CDR1 MGHDK and CDR2 SYGVNS come from the germline V gene. The CDR3 covers 16 residues. Losses at the gene ends were 2 bases for V and 3 bases for J; bases not matched to a gene: 1. The CDR3 region is CASSEGTSGGTDTQYF. The CDR3 DNA is TGTGCCAGCAGTGAAGGGACTAGCGGGGGAACAGATACGCAGTATTTT.

V and J are TRBV27 and TRBJ1-2; D may be TRBD1 (5 bases). Trimming stripped 3 bases from V and 4 bases from J, with 12 bases between. Germline loops: CDR1 MNHEY, CDR2 SMNVEV (reference sequence). The CDR3 extends over 14 amino acids. The CDR3 here is CASSFGGAIYGYTF. CDR3 sequence (DNA): TGTGCCAGCAGTTTTGGAGGGGCGATCTATGGCTACACCTTC.

This clone has just a few counts. The chain joins TRBV19 to TRBJ2-3; D remains unclear. The CDR3 has 13 residues. CDR1 and CDR2 (germline): LNHDA, SQIVND (reference sequence). V was shortened by 8 bases and J by 11 bases, with 20 bases between the two germline ends. CDR3 sequence reads: CASPPETMIKQYF. In DNA form, the CDR3 reads TGTGCCAGTCCGCCGGAGACCATGATCAAGCAGTATTTT.

The chain links TRBV5-4 to TRBJ2-1; a possible D gene is TRBD1 (5 bases). CDR3 length: 16 amino acids. Per the germline V gene, CDR1 is SGHNT and CDR2 is YYREEE (reference sequence). The germline V and J ends were trimmed by 2 bases and 9 bases, with 21 bases remaining between them. The CDR3 DNA is TGTGCCAGCAGCTTAGGCAGGGTTCGTATAGCTGGTGAGCAGTTCTTC. Its translation: CASSLGRVRIAGEQFF.

This chain connects TRBV6-4 to TRBJ1-2, with D tentatively TRBD1 (5 bases). The V gene's germline CDR1 is MRHNA and CDR2 SNTAGT. Trimming left V 0 bases short and J 8 bases short, with 10 bases between. The CDR3 runs to 13 residues. In nucleotides, the CDR3 is TGTGCCAGCAGTGACTCGGGGCGTGGCGGCTACACCTTC. Residues: CASSDSGRGGYTF.

The chain recombines TRBV29-1 with TRBJ1-1; 10 bases line up with TRBD1. The CDR3 has 15 amino acids. J lost 5 bases, V lost 6 bases, and 12 bases had no gene match. Per germline, CDR1 SQVTM and CDR2 ANQGSEA. The CDR3 region is CSVPTRQGAQTEAFF. DNA for the CDR3: TGCAGCGTCCCCACTCGACAGGGGGCGCAGACTGAAGCTTTCTTT.